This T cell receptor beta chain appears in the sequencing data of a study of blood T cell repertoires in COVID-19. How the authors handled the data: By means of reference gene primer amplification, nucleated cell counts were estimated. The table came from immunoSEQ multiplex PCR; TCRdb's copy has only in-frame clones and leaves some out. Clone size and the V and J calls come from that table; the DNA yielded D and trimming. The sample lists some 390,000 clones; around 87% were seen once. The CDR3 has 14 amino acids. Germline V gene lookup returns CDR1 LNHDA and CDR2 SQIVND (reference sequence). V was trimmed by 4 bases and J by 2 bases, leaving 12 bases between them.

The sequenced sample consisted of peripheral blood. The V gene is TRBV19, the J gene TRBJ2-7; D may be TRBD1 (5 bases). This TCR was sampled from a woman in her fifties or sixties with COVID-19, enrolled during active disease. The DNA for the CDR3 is TGTGCCAGTAGTAAGGTGGGGCTAGCCTACGAGCAGTACTTC. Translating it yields CASSKVGLAYEQYF.